The 9 T cell receptor beta chains given below trace back to one sample, sequenced in a study of cytomegalovirus exposure and HLA in healthy donors. 13 Jbeta primers and 60 Vbeta primers were used for the PCR. Repertoires were generated with immunoSEQ multiplex PCR, while TCRdb's copy carries only in-frame clones and drops some. The sample lists just over 200,000 clones, 65% to 85% occurring once. What was sequenced was PBMCs. The source is a man in his fifties in good health and CMV-seronegative.

This chain links TRBV27 with TRBJ2-2, with 7 bases that match TRBD1. This CDR3 is built from 15 residues. The V segment lost 6 bases and the J segment 4 bases; nucleotides outside the gene matches: 8. CDR1 and CDR2 from the germline V gene are MNHEY and SMNVEV (reference sequence). The CDR3 region has the DNA TGTGCCAGCAGGCAAACGACAGGGAGCACCGGGGAGCTGTTTTTT. This translates into CASRQTTGSTGELFF.

The table lists this clone with a count of one. The gene calls are TRBV9 and TRBJ2-7, with D perhaps matching TRBD2 (7 bases). V lost 0 bases and J lost 0, with 10 bases in between. This CDR3 comprises 15 residues. CDR1 and CDR2 (germline): SGDLS, YYNGEE. The CDR3 DNA follows: TGTGCCAGCAGCGTAGCGGGGGGCTACTCCTACGAGCAGTACTTC. Its protein is CASSVAGGYSYEQYF. Combining the CDR3 with reference TRBV9 and TRBJ2-7 gives the whole variable domain DSGVTQTPKHLITATGQRVTLRCSPRSGDLSVYWYQQSLDQGLQFLIQYYNGEERAKGNILERFSAQQFPDLHSELNLSSLELGDSALYFCASSVAGGYSYEQYFGPGTRLTVT.

The chain couples TRBV25-1 to TRBJ1-1, with D perhaps TRBD1 (5 bases). The CDR3 is 17 residues long. V lost 3 bases to trimming and J lost 3 bases, with 20 bases between them. Germline CDR1 MGHDK, CDR2 SYGVNS. CDR3 DNA sequence: TGTGCCAGCAGTGAGGTTCCCCAGGGTCCGAAGTACACTGAAGCTTTCTTT. Translated, it gives CASSEVPQGPKYTEAFF.

This rearrangement joins TRBV20-1 to TRBJ1-2; tentatively, D is TRBD1 (5 bases). The CDR3 consists of 11 residues. Looked up from germline, CDR1 is DFQATT and CDR2 is SNEGSKA (reference sequence). Trimming shortened V by 7 bases and J by 2 bases, and 8 bases separated the two germline ends. This CDR3 is CSGGRNYGYTF. CDR3 in DNA: TGCAGTGGGGGCAGGAACTATGGCTACACCTTC.

This chain links TRBV19 with TRBJ1-1; D call uncertain. The CDR3 sequence is 14 residues long. Trimming cost V 7 bases and J 4 bases, with 16 bases left between them. Germline V gene lookup returns CDR1 LNHDA and CDR2 SQIVND (reference sequence). The CDR3 sequence: CASTDDGRRTEAFF. In nucleotides, the CDR3 is TGTGCCAGTACCGACGACGGGAGACGCACTGAAGCTTTCTTT.

On this clone: Distinct nucleotide sequences in the sample also encode this CDR3. The CDR3: CASSVGTGNGQETQYF. CDR3 DNA: TGTGCCAGCAGCGTCGGGACAGGGAACGGCCAAGAGACCCAGTACTTC. The rearrangement links TRBV9 to TRBJ2-5; 9 bases are a match to TRBD1. Germline lookup yields CDR1 SGDLS and CDR2 YYNGEE. CDR3 length equals 16 residues. V trimming: 2 bases; J trimming: 1 base; junction bases outside the gene matches: 6.

This chain uses TRBV18 with TRBJ2-7; 7 positions agree with TRBD2. Germline lookup yields CDR1 KGHSH and CDR2 LQKENI. This CDR3 region has 15 residues. With 3 bases clipped from V and 9 bases from J, the junction kept 14 bases outside the gene matches. For the CDR3, the DNA is TGTGCCAGCTCACCCCCGCCTAGCGGAATAGGCGGGCAGTACTTC. It encodes CASSPPPSGIGGQYF.

This clone was observed a single time. V and J are TRBV28 and TRBJ2-7, with a tentative D call TRBD1 (6 bases). The V end was cut by 6 bases, the J end by 5 bases, with 20 bases between. The V gene's germline CDR1 is MDHEN and CDR2 SYDVKM. The CDR3 has 15 amino acids. CDR3 sequence: CASSARQSGGHEQYF. CDR3 bases: TGTGCCAGCAGCGCCCGACAGTCTGGGGGCCACGAGCAGTACTTC.

This clone was counted a single time. This sample also contains other DNA sequences that code for the same CDR3. CDR3 in amino acids: CASSLGQGRIDTQYF. The CDR3 DNA is TGTGCCAGCAGTTTGGGACAGGGCCGGATTGATACGCAGTATTTT. V usage is TRBV6-5 and J usage is TRBJ2-3; TRBD1 aligns across 9 bases. The germline V gene encodes CDR1 MNHEY and CDR2 SVGAGI. CDR3 length: 15 residues. The V segment lost 4 bases and the J segment 6 bases; nucleotides outside the gene matches: 8.